This T cell receptor (beta chain) was captured by sequencing in a study of post-analysis software for immune sequencing data. General observations from the study: TRBV segments more frequent in patients than in controls numbered roughly 5 and included TRBV5-6, TRBV5-1 and TRBV20-1. Compared against controls, patients with multiple sclerosis displayed significantly lower normalized Chao1 diversity.

Unique molecular identifiers tagged the TCR beta cDNA libraries. TCRdb recomputed calls from the PCR reads with MiXCR, one row per CDR3 protein. The table shows about 160,000 distinct CDR3 sequences, with under 40% occurring only once. In regard to this clonotype: As yet, its antigen is unknown.

CDR1 is DFQATT, CDR2 SNEGSKA, per germline (reference sequence). The CDR3 has 16 amino acids. This sequence joins TRBV20-1 and TRBJ2-5, with D unclear. The J call may be incorrect, as the DNA end agrees better with TRBJ2-7. The source material was blood, sampled after autologous hematopoietic stem cell transplantation. The receptor's source is a girl aged 10 to 17 with multiple sclerosis. The CDR3 DNA reads TGCAGTGCTAGAGATTATGGTAGTCCAACACTCCACGAGCAGTACTTC. Protein: CSARDYGSPTLHEQYF.